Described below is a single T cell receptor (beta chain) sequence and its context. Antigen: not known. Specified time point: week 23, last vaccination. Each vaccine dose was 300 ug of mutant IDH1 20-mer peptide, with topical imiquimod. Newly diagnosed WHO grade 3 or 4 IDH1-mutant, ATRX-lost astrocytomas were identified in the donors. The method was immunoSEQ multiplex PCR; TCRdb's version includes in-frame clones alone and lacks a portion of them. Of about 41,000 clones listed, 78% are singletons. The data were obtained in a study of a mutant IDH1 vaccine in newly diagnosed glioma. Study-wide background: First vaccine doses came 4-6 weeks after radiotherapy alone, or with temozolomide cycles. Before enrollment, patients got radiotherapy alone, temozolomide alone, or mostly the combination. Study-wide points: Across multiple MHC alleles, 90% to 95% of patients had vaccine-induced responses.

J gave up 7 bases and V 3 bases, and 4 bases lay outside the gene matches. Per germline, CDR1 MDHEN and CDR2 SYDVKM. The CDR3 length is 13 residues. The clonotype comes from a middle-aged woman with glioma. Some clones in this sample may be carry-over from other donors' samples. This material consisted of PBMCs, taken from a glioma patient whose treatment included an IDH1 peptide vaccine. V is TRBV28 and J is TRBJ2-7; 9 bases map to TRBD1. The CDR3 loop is CASSFGQGWEQYF. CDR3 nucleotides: TGTGCCAGCAGTTTCGGACAGGGGTGGGAGCAGTACTTC.